These 24 T cell receptor beta chains originate from one sample sequenced in a study of CD4 and CD8 cells across lung adenocarcinoma regions. TCRdb ran MiXCR on the PCR reads and lists one entry per CDR3 protein. Of about 25,000 distinct CDR3 sequences in the sample, 50% to 55% were seen once. The sample was CD8+ T cells from the center of a lung tumor. All receptors come from a male donor with lung adenocarcinoma. The CD4 and CD8 labels of this study may be unreliable.

This clonotype occurred once. Written as DNA, the CDR3 is TGTGGCGGGGGGGAAGGGGGCCGCGACCAAGATACGCAGTACTTC. Encoded protein: CGGGEGGRDQDTQYF. The chain employs TRBV10-3 and TRBJ2-5; 9 bases align to TRBD2. CDR3 length: 15 residues. Per germline, CDR1 ENHRY and CDR2 SYGVKD.

The chain uses TRBV28 and TRBJ1-2, with 10 bases matching TRBD1. V gave up 3 bases and J gave up 8 bases; unmatched junction bases: 12. Looked up from germline, CDR1 is MDHEN and CDR2 is SYDVKM. The CDR3 consists of 16 residues. The CDR3 protein is CASSFSLSGTGEGYTF. Written as DNA, the CDR3 is TGTGCCAGCAGTTTTTCCCTGTCGGGGACAGGGGAGGGCTACACCTTC.

This clonotype was found a few times. The V gene is TRBV27, the J gene TRBJ1-1; no clear D gene. The germline V and J ends were trimmed by 5 bases and 2 bases, with 18 bases remaining between them. Looked up from germline, CDR1 is MNHEY and CDR2 is SMNVEV (reference sequence). The CDR3 has 16 amino acids. The CDR3 region has the DNA TGTGCCAGCAGTCAAACACTCCGGTGGAGCAACACTGAAGCTTTCTTT. Amino acids: CASSQTLRWSNTEAFF.

The rearrangement uses TRBV27 and TRBJ2-4, with D possibly matching TRBD2 (6 bases). This CDR3 is 14 amino acids long. The germline gives CDR1 MNHEY, CDR2 SMNVEV (reference sequence). V was pared by 5 bases and J by 10 bases, with 18 bases between. CDR3 amino acids: CASSALGGTNIQYF. As DNA, the CDR3 is TGTGCCAGCAGTGCGCTGGGAGGCACAAATATTCAGTACTTC.

This clonotype was found many times. The rearrangement links TRBV6-1 to TRBJ2-3, with 14 bases aligning to TRBD2. Germline CDR1 is MNHNS and CDR2 is SASEGT. CDR3 size: 17 residues. J lost 4 bases, V lost 5 bases, and 8 bases had no gene match. This CDR3 is CASSRRLAGGLADTQYF. The DNA for the CDR3 is TGTGCCAGCAGTCGTCGACTAGCGGGAGGGCTGGCAGATACGCAGTATTTT.

This clonotype rates as medium-sized. The chain joins TRBV10-2 to TRBJ2-3; D unresolved. Deletions cut 2 bases from V and 2 bases from J, with 14 bases between. Per germline, CDR1 WSHSY and CDR2 SAAADI. The CDR3 has 16 residues. The CDR3 DNA sequence: TGCGCCAGCAGTGAGCCCTCTGGGCTACCCACAGATACGCAGTATTTT. As protein: CASSEPSGLPTDTQYF.

V usage is TRBV6-1 and J usage is TRBJ2-3, with D perhaps matching TRBD1 or TRBD2 (5 bases each). The J call may be incorrect, as the DNA end agrees better with TRBJ2-4. CDR1 is MNHNS and CDR2 is SASEGT in the germline V gene. This CDR3 region has 15 residues. CDR3 protein: CASDTGLWSKDTQYF. The DNA of the CDR3 is TGTGCCAGCGACACGGGGCTATGGAGCAAAGACACTCAGTACTTC.

In its sample, this clonotype was seen many times. CDR3 nucleotides: TGTGCCTGGAGTGGACTTGCCGGGACAGGGGGCAGGCAGCCCCAGCATTTT. Translation: CAWSGLAGTGGRQPQHF. The rearrangement joins TRBV30 to TRBJ1-5, with 12 bases aligning to TRBD1. Per germline, CDR1 GTSNPN and CDR2 SVGIG (reference sequence). This CDR3 comprises 17 residues. The V and J ends lost 1 base and 7 bases, in that order; junction bases with no gene match: 11.

In the case of this clonotype: Possible read error: a much larger clone is one base away. V is TRBV6-1 and J is TRBJ1-3; no definite D call. Germline V gene data show CDR1 as MNHNS and CDR2 as SASEGT. Trimming took off 6 bases at V and 2 bases at J, with 5 bases between the two ends. The CDR3 covers 12 residues. As DNA, the CDR3 is TGTGCCAGCAGAGGGACTGGAAACACCATATATTTT. Its protein is CASRGTGNTIYF.

This clonotype showed up just once. The chain's CDR3 is CASRTGGPYTDTLFF. In DNA, the CDR3 is TGCGCCAGCAGAACGGGAGGGCCATACACCGATACGCTGTTTTTT. J is TRBJ2-2 and V is TRBV10-2, with TRBD2 identical over 8 bases. Germline V CDR1 and CDR2: WSHSY, SAAADI. The CDR3 extends over 15 amino acids. After removal of 6 bases from V and 13 bases from J, the junction contained 16 bases not matched to a gene.

This clonotype occurred many times. DNA for the CDR3: TGTGCCAGCAGCCCAGGGGGCGAGAATTCACCCCTCCACTTT. Its translation is CASSPGGENSPLHF. The rearrangement uses TRBV28 and TRBJ1-6; TRBD1 matches 8 bases. Germline CDR1 and CDR2: MDHEN and SYDVKM. V was clipped by 6 bases and J by 7 bases; unmatched bases: 5. This CDR3 comprises 14 residues. Filled out from reference TRBV28 and TRBJ1-6, the complete variable domain reads DVKVTQSSRYLVKRTGEKVFLECVQDMDHENMFWYRQDPGLGLRLIYFSYDVKMKEKGDIPEGYSVSREKKERFSLILESASTNQTSMYLCASSPGGENSPLHFGNGTRLTVT.

J is TRBJ2-1 and V is TRBV4-2; the match to TRBD2 covers 11 bases. Germline loops: CDR1 LGHNA, CDR2 YNFKEQ. CDR3 size: 14 residues. V was clipped by 6 bases and J by 5 bases; unmatched bases: 3. CDR3 residues: CASRLAGVDNEQFF. The CDR3 DNA is TGTGCCAGCAGACTAGCGGGAGTAGACAATGAGCAGTTCTTC.

Turning to this clonotype: The junction does not match germline at one end; this may be a read error. J is TRBJ2-6 and V is TRBV4-2; 9 positions agree with TRBD1. The CDR3 runs 20 residues. Germline CDR1 reads LGHNA; CDR2 reads YNFKEQ. Here the CDR3 DNA reads TGTGCCAGCAGCCAAGATGGGACAGGGTACGGGTGGTCTGGCGCCAACGTGCAGTCTTTC. Encoded protein: CASSQDGTGYGWSGANVQSF.

This clonotype was observed many times. V is TRBV20-1 and J is TRBJ2-2, with 9 bases identical to TRBD2. Germline trimming cut 6 bases from V and 4 bases from J; bases unmatched to any gene: 6. The CDR3 extends over 14 amino acids. Germline V gene data show CDR1 as DFQATT and CDR2 as SNEGSKA (reference sequence). The CDR3 reads CSAGSGSATGELFF. The CDR3 coding sequence is TGCAGTGCAGGTAGCGGGAGCGCCACCGGGGAGCTGTTTTTT.

The chain joins TRBV27 to TRBJ2-1; 11 bases agree with TRBD2. The J call could be wrong; TRBJ2-7 is a better fit for the DNA end. Germline values: CDR1 MNHEY, CDR2 SMNVEV (reference sequence). This CDR3 is built from 17 residues. In DNA, the CDR3 is TGTGCCAGCAGCATAAAAGCCCGGGGGCTAGCGGGAGGACAGCAGTACTTC. Protein: CASSIKARGLAGGQQYF.

The V call is TRBV27, the J call TRBJ2-1; TRBD2 might be the D (5 bases). Trimming cost V 6 bases and J 8 bases, with 14 bases left between them. The length of the CDR3 is 13 residues. CDR1 and CDR2 (germline): MNHEY, SMNVEV (reference sequence). The CDR3 reads CASSPFGGDEQFF. CDR3 sequence (DNA): TGTGCCAGCAGCCCCTTTGGAGGCGATGAGCAGTTCTTC.

The chain carries TRBV6-1 and TRBJ2-5; D is unresolved. The J call is in doubt because the DNA end fits TRBJ2-1 better. Germline CDR1 and CDR2: MNHNS and SASEGT. The CDR3 extends over 11 amino acids. Here the CDR3 DNA reads TGTGCCAGCACGAAGGGAAATGAGCAGTTCTTC. Protein sequence: CASTKGNEQFF.

The chain carries TRBV6-1 and TRBJ2-4; D not certain. The CDR3 consists of 16 residues. The germline CDR1 and CDR2 sequences are MNHNS and SASEGT. V gave up 3 bases and J gave up 13 bases, with 25 bases separating them. In nucleotides, the CDR3 is TGTGCCAGCAGTGACGCGCTGCTGTCCGCCACAGATACGCAGTACTTC. As protein: CASSDALLSATDTQYF.

This clonotype was counted at least ten times. The chain carries TRBV25-1 and TRBJ2-1; TRBD2 agrees at 8 bases. The DNA end lines up better with TRBJ2-5; the J call may be wrong. The CDR3 loop spans 14 amino acids. Germline CDR1 MGHDK, CDR2 SYGVNS. CDR3 DNA: TGTGCCAGCACCTCCGGGGGGGGCCTGGAGACCCAGTACTTC. The encoded protein is CASTSGGGLETQYF.

By proportion, this clonotype is medium-sized. The chain combines TRBV6-1 with TRBJ2-2; D possibly corresponds to TRBD1 (5 bases). V was shortened by 6 bases and J by 6 bases, with 11 bases between the two germline ends. CDR3 length: 13 residues. CDR1 is MNHNS and CDR2 is SASEGT in the germline V gene. CDR3 sequence: CASRPGFAGELFF. As DNA, the CDR3 is TGTGCCAGCAGGCCAGGGTTCGCCGGGGAGCTGTTTTTT.

The CDR3 loop reads CGAGHGDRDEDTQYF. The CDR3 nucleotides read TGTGGCGCGGGTCACGGGGACCGGGATGAAGATACGCAGTACTTC. The chain carries TRBV10-3 and TRBJ2-3; D is tentatively TRBD1 or TRBD2 (5 bases each). The last part of the DNA fits TRBJ2-7 better; the J call may be wrong. This CDR3 contains 15 residues. In germline, CDR1 is ENHRY, CDR2 SYGVKD.

This clonotype was detected many times. J is TRBJ1-2 and V is TRBV6-5; a possible D gene is TRBD1 (5 bases). CDR3 size: 14 residues. V lost 7 bases, J lost 4 bases, and 16 bases lay in between. Germline-derived CDR1 and CDR2 are MNHEY and SVGAGI. CDR3 region: CASNPGTRSYGYTF. The CDR3 coding sequence is TGTGCCAGCAATCCAGGGACCCGGAGCTATGGCTACACCTTC.

On this clonotype: At one of its ends the junction is not consistent with the germline gene, which may arise from a read error. The chain links TRBV10-1 to TRBJ2-4; D is possibly TRBD1 or TRBD2 (5 bases each). The CDR3 length is 14 residues. From germline, CDR1 is WNHNN and CDR2 SYGVQD (reference sequence). CDR3 DNA sequence: TGCGCGGGCAGTGAGGGGCGCGACGAAAAGATTCAGTACTTC. This encodes CAGSEGRDEKIQYF.

Note on this clonotype: The germline gene is not matched at one end of the junction; a read error may be the cause. This sequence joins TRBV27 and TRBJ2-5, with D perhaps matching TRBD2 (6 bases). This CDR3 contains 14 residues. CDR1 and CDR2 (germline): MNHEY, SMNVEV (reference sequence). As DNA, the CDR3 is TGTGCCGGCAGCGGGCGCCGTGACCCAGATACCCAGTACTTT. Protein: CAGSGRRDPDTQYF.